This is a list of T cell receptor beta chains from one sample in a study of control samples from healthy donors and cancer patients. Clones were sequenced by immunoSEQ multiplex PCR, and TCRdb holds only the in-frame ones, with some missing. The data contain about 120,000 clones, around 87% of them singletons. Sequenced input: blood. The receptors shown here come from a man aged 40-55 years in good health. Each CDR3 is given with its conserved first and last residue. The order of the fields is V gene, clone size, D gene, J gene, CDR3 DNA, CDR3 protein. D genes are given only for firm matches. Clone size is not always given. Where it is, it says once, few, many or a class for expanded clones.

V gene: TRBV29-1; clone size: NA; D gene: NA; J gene: TRBJ1-2; CDR3 DNA: TGCAGCGCCCAAGCCTCGACGGGGGGCTACACCTTC; CDR3 protein: CSAQASTGGYTF
V gene: TRBV5-8; clone size: NA; D gene: TRBD1; J gene: TRBJ1-2; CDR3 DNA: TGTGCCAGCAGTTTTGACAGGGGAGAGGGGTATGGCTACACCTTC; CDR3 protein: CASSFDRGEGYGYTF
V gene: TRBV7-9; clone size: NA; D gene: NA; J gene: TRBJ2-3; CDR3 DNA: TGTGCCAGCAGCTTAGGGGGGGCGGGCACAGATACGCAGTATTTT; CDR3 protein: CASSLGGAGTDTQYF
V gene: TRBV6-6; clone size: few; D gene: NA; J gene: TRBJ1-2; CDR3 DNA: TGTGCCAGCAGTTACTCTGGCTCGTATGGCTACACCTTC; CDR3 protein: CASSYSGSYGYTF
V gene: TRBV10-1; clone size: NA; D gene: NA; J gene: TRBJ1-3; CDR3 DNA: TGCGCCAGCAGGCCCGGGGGGGCGGCTGGAAACACCATATATTTT; CDR3 protein: CASRPGGAAGNTIYF
V gene: TRBV4-3; clone size: few; D gene: NA; J gene: TRBJ2-2; CDR3 DNA: TGCGCCAGCAGCCAAGAGTGGGGTCCCGGGGAGCTGTTTTTT; CDR3 protein: CASSQEWGPGELFF
V gene: TRBV10-1; clone size: NA; D gene: NA; J gene: TRBJ2-3; CDR3 DNA: TGCGCCAGCAGCAAATCGACGGATACGCAGTATTTT; CDR3 protein: CASSKSTDTQYF
V gene: TRBV6-1; clone size: once; D gene: NA; J gene: TRBJ1-5; CDR3 DNA: TGTGCCAGCAGTGACCAAACCGGGACACCTAATCAGCCCCAGCATTTT; CDR3 protein: CASSDQTGTPNQPQHF
V gene: TRBV9; clone size: NA; D gene: NA; J gene: TRBJ1-6; CDR3 DNA: TGTGCCAGCAGCCCGCTAGTGGGTTCCCGGTCACCCCTCCACTTT; CDR3 protein: CASSPLVGSRSPLHF
V gene: TRBV3-1/TRBV3-2; clone size: NA; D gene: NA; J gene: TRBJ2-6; CDR3 DNA: TGTGCCAGCAGCTTCGGGACATCGAGCTCTGGGGCCAACGTCCTGACTTTC; CDR3 protein: CASSFGTSSSGANVLTF
V gene: TRBV24-1; clone size: NA; D gene: NA; J gene: TRBJ1-3; CDR3 DNA: TGTGCCACCAGTGCCCCAGGGGTTCCTGGAAACACCATATATTTT; CDR3 protein: CATSAPGVPGNTIYF
V gene: TRBV7-2; clone size: few; D gene: TRBD1; J gene: TRBJ1-2; CDR3 DNA: TGTGCCAGCAGCCTAAATGGACAGGGAGGAGGCTACACCTTC; CDR3 protein: CASSLNGQGGGYTF
V gene: TRBV19; clone size: NA; D gene: NA; J gene: TRBJ1-6; CDR3 DNA: TGTGCCAGTAGTGTACAGGCCCTCTATAATTCACCCCTCCACTTT; CDR3 protein: CASSVQALYNSPLHF
V gene: TRBV6-5; clone size: NA; D gene: NA; J gene: TRBJ1-3; CDR3 DNA: TGTGCCAGCAGTTACTCGGCCGGGGGGCCTGGAAACACCATATATTTT; CDR3 protein: CASSYSAGGPGNTIYF
V gene: TRBV2; clone size: NA; D gene: TRBD1; J gene: TRBJ2-7; CDR3 DNA: TGTGCCAGCAGTCCGGGACAGAGCTCCTACGAGCAGTACTTC; CDR3 protein: CASSPGQSSYEQYF
V gene: TRBV9; clone size: NA; D gene: TRBD2; J gene: TRBJ2-7; CDR3 DNA: TGTGCCAGCAGCGCCCGACTAGCGGCGAGCTCCTACGAGCAGTACTTC; CDR3 protein: CASSARLAASSYEQYF
V gene: TRBV14; clone size: NA; D gene: NA; J gene: TRBJ1-6; CDR3 DNA: TGTGCCAGCAGCGAGCAGTTTAATTCACCCCTCCACTTT; CDR3 protein: CASSEQFNSPLHF
V gene: TRBV5-1; clone size: NA; D gene: NA; J gene: TRBJ2-2; CDR3 DNA: TGCGCCAGCAGCAACACCGGGGAGCTGTTTTTT; CDR3 protein: CASSNTGELFF
V gene: TRBV19; clone size: NA; D gene: NA; J gene: TRBJ1-1; CDR3 DNA: TGTGCCAGTAGCCTGGGACGGCTCATGGGGACTGAAGCTTTCTTT; CDR3 protein: CASSLGRLMGTEAFF
V gene: TRBV9; clone size: NA; D gene: TRBD2; J gene: TRBJ2-5; CDR3 DNA: TGTGCCAGCAGCGTAGGTGGGGCTAGCGGGGGAGAGACCCAGTACTTC; CDR3 protein: CASSVGGASGGETQYF
V gene: TRBV2; clone size: NA; D gene: NA; J gene: TRBJ2-3; CDR3 DNA: TGTGCCAGCTTCCCGGGACTTCACACAGATACGCAGTATTTT; CDR3 protein: CASFPGLHTDTQYF
V gene: TRBV3-1/TRBV3-2; clone size: NA; D gene: NA; J gene: TRBJ1-6; CDR3 DNA: TGTGCCAGCAGCCAAGGCCCCGGACGGACTAAATTCGGCCCCCTCCACTTT; CDR3 protein: CASSQGPGRTKFGPLHF
V gene: TRBV7-9; clone size: once; D gene: NA; J gene: TRBJ1-4; CDR3 DNA: TGTGCCAGCAGCTTAGGGATCAGGAATGAAAAACTGTTTTTT; CDR3 protein: CASSLGIRNEKLFF
V gene: TRBV24-1; clone size: NA; D gene: NA; J gene: TRBJ1-2; CDR3 DNA: TGTGCCACCAGTGATAACGGTGCTACCTATGGCTACACCTTC; CDR3 protein: CATSDNGATYGYTF
V gene: TRBV9; clone size: NA; D gene: NA; J gene: TRBJ2-7; CDR3 DNA: TGTGCCAGCGGAGGGGGCGGTTTAGACTACGAGCAGTACTTC; CDR3 protein: CASGGGGLDYEQYF
V gene: TRBV7-8; clone size: NA; D gene: NA; J gene: TRBJ1-5; CDR3 DNA: TGTGCCAGCAGCCCGGGGAGTCGGGGCAATCAGCCCCAGCATTTT; CDR3 protein: CASSPGSRGNQPQHF
V gene: TRBV6-5; clone size: once; D gene: NA; J gene: TRBJ1-2; CDR3 DNA: TGTGCCAGCAGTTATGGGACTAACTATGGCTACACCTTC; CDR3 protein: CASSYGTNYGYTF
V gene: TRBV15; clone size: NA; D gene: TRBD1; J gene: TRBJ2-7; CDR3 DNA: TGTGCCACCAGCAGAGACAGGGGGCTTTACGAGCAGTACTTC; CDR3 protein: CATSRDRGLYEQYF
V gene: TRBV19; clone size: NA; D gene: TRBD1; J gene: TRBJ1-4; CDR3 DNA: TGTGCCAGTAGTGATCAACACAGGGGGTTGCGGGAAAAACTGTTTTTT; CDR3 protein: CASSDQHRGLREKLFF
V gene: TRBV9; clone size: NA; D gene: TRBD1; J gene: TRBJ2-5; CDR3 DNA: TGTGCCAGCAGCGTACCAGGGACAGCTCGCCAGTACTTC; CDR3 protein: CASSVPGTARQYF
V gene: TRBV29-1; clone size: NA; D gene: NA; J gene: TRBJ1-1; CDR3 DNA: TGCAGCGTGTCACCCGGGACACCCGGTTTAGCTTTCTTT; CDR3 protein: CSVSPGTPGLAFF
V gene: TRBV20-1; clone size: NA; D gene: NA; J gene: TRBJ1-1; CDR3 DNA: TGCAGTGCATCAATGAACACTGAAGCTTTCTTT; CDR3 protein: CSASMNTEAFF
V gene: TRBV21-1; clone size: NA; D gene: NA; J gene: TRBJ1-1; CDR3 DNA: TGTGCCAGCAGTTCCGGGACAGGGGAGAACACTGAAGCTTTCTTT; CDR3 protein: CASSSGTGENTEAFF
V gene: TRBV2; clone size: NA; D gene: NA; J gene: TRBJ1-5; CDR3 DNA: TGTGCCAGCAGTGACCCATATAGCAATCAGCCCCAGCATTTT; CDR3 protein: CASSDPYSNQPQHF
V gene: TRBV24-1; clone size: NA; D gene: NA; J gene: TRBJ2-2; CDR3 DNA: TGTGCCACCAGTAACGAGAGGAACACCGGGGAGCTGTTTTTT; CDR3 protein: CATSNERNTGELFF
V gene: TRBV19; clone size: NA; D gene: NA; J gene: TRBJ1-1; CDR3 DNA: TGTGCCAGTACTTGGCAGACGAACACTGAAGCTTTCTTT; CDR3 protein: CASTWQTNTEAFF